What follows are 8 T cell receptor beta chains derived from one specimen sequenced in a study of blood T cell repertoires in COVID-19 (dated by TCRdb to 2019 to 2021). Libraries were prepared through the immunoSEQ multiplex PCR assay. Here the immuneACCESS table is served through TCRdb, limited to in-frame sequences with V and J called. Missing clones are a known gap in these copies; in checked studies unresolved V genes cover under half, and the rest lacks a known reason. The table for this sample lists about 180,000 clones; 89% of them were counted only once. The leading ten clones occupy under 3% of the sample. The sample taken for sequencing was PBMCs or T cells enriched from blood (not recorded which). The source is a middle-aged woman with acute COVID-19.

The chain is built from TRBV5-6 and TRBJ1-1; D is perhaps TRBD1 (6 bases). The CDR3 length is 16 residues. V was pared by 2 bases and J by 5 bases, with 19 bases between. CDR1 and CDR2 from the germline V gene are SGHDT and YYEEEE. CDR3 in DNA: TGTGCCAGCAGCTTTTACCAGGGGATAGGGCATACTGAAGCTTTCTTT. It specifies CASSFYQGIGHTEAFF.

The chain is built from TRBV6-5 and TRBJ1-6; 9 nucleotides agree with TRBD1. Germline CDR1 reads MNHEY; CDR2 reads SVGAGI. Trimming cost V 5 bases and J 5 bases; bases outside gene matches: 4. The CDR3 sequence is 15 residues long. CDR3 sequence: CASSRRDRDNSPLHF. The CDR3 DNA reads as TGTGCCAGCAGTCGCCGGGACAGGGATAATTCACCCCTCCACTTT.

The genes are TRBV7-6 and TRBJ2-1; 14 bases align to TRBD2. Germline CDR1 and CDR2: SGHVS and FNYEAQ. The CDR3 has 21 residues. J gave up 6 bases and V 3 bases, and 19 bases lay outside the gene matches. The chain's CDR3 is CASSFEIRGIRLAGGLNEQFF. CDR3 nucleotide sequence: TGTGCCAGCAGCTTCGAAATCAGGGGAATCAGACTAGCGGGAGGGCTCAATGAGCAGTTCTTC.

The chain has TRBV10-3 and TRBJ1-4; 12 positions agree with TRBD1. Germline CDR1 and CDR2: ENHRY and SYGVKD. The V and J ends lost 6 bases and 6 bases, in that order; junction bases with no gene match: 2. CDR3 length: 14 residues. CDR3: CAIRGQGADEKLFF. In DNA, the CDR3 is TGTGCCATCAGGGGACAGGGGGCCGATGAAAAACTGTTTTTT.

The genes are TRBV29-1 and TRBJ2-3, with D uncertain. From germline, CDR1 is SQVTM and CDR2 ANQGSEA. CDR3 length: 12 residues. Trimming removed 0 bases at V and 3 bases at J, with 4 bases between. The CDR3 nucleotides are TGCAGCGTTGAAGACGGGACAGATACGCAGTATTTT. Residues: CSVEDGTDTQYF.

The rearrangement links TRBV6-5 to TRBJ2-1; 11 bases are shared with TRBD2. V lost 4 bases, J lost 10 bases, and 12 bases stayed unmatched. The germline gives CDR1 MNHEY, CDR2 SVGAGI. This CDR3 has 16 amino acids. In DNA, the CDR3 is TGTGCCAGCAGTTCTTTAATAGCGGGAGGGGGGGGCGAGCAGTTCTTC. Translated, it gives CASSSLIAGGGGEQFF.

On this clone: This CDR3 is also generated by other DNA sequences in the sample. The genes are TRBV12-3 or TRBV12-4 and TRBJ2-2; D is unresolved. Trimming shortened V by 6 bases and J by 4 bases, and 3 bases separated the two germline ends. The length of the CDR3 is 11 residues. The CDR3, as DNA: TGTGCCAGCAGCCGCACCGGGGAGCTGTTTTTT. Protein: CASSRTGELFF.

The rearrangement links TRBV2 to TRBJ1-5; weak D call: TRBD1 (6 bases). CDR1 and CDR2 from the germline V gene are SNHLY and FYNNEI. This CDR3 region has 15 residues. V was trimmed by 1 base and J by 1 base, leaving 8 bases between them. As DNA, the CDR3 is TGTGCCAGCAGTGAAGTAGGACAGAGCAATCAGCCCCAGCATTTT. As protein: CASSEVGQSNQPQHF.